The 6 T cell receptor beta chains reported below all come from one sample, sequenced in a study of shared clonotypes between healthy human individuals. TCRdb's table, derived via immunoSEQ multiplex PCR, lists solely in-frame clones and lacks some. The data contain around 1.6 million clones, roughly 98% of them singletons. What was sequenced was naive CD4+ T cells sorted from blood. The subset is: CD45RA+ positively selected. These receptors all stem from a young man in good health.

V is TRBV18 and J is TRBJ2-1; 9 nucleotides align to TRBD1. The CDR3 spans 16 residues. Germline V gene sequence: CDR1 KGHSH, CDR2 LQKENI. Unmatched junction bases numbered 4, after V lost 0 bases and J lost 4 bases. CDR3 DNA: TGTGCCAGCTCACCACCTCGGGACAGGGTATACAATGAGCAGTTCTTC. Encoded protein: CASSPPRDRVYNEQFF. Using reference TRBV18 and TRBJ2-1 for the parts outside the CDR3, the full variable domain is NAGVMQNPRHLVRRRGQEARLRCSPMKGHSHVYWYRQLPEEGLKFMVYLQKENIIDESGMPKERFSAEFPKEGPSILRIQQVVRGDSAAYFCASSPPRDRVYNEQFFGPGTRLTVL.

The chain combines TRBV6-6 with TRBJ1-5; the match to TRBD1 covers 7 bases. Trimming cost V 2 bases and J 2 bases; bases outside gene matches: 6. The germline V gene has CDR1 MNHNY and CDR2 SVGAGI (reference sequence). This CDR3 contains 16 residues. This chain's CDR3 is CASSYQTGTGNQPQHF. CDR3 DNA: TGTGCCAGCAGTTACCAGACAGGGACTGGCAATCAGCCCCAGCATTTT.

Comment on this clone: The sample carries other DNA sequences with the same CDR3. The V call is TRBV5-1, the J call TRBJ2-7; 7 bases match TRBD2. The CDR3 consists of 14 residues. Losses at the gene ends were 4 bases for V and 0 bases for J; bases not matched to a gene: 4. Per the germline V gene, CDR1 is SGHRS and CDR2 is YFSETQ. CDR3 loop: CASSPRDYSYEQYF. In DNA, the CDR3 is TGCGCCAGCAGCCCCAGGGACTACTCCTACGAGCAGTACTTC.

The chain recombines TRBV6-1 with TRBJ1-1; D is possibly TRBD1 (5 bases). Germline loops: CDR1 MNHNS, CDR2 SASEGT. Trimming removed 5 bases at V and 6 bases at J, with 13 bases between. This CDR3 contains 13 residues. The CDR3 sequence is CASSPLAGSEAFF. Here the CDR3 DNA reads TGTGCCAGCAGTCCCCTGGCAGGGTCTGAAGCTTTCTTT.

The rearrangement uses TRBV25-1 and TRBJ2-1; 14 positions agree with TRBD2. CDR3 length equals 16 residues. Germline assignment: CDR1 MGHDK and CDR2 SYGVNS. V trimming: 0 bases; J trimming: 9 bases; junction bases outside the gene matches: 4. Written as DNA, the CDR3 is TGTGCCAGCAGTGAATATCGACTAGCGGGAGGGGTTGAGCAGTTCTTC. Residues: CASSEYRLAGGVEQFF.

Here the CDR3 reads CASSAGQILNTEAFF. The CDR3 coding sequence is TGTGCCAGCAGCGCGGGACAAATACTGAACACTGAAGCTTTCTTT. The J gene is TRBJ1-1, the V gene TRBV7-9; D possibly corresponds to TRBD1 (6 bases). V gave up 5 bases and J gave up 0 bases, with 13 bases separating them. Germline V lookup: CDR1 SEHNR, CDR2 FQNEAQ (reference sequence). The CDR3 length is 15 residues.